The rows below give T cell receptor beta chains drawn from one sample of a study of CD8+CD57+ T cells in acquired aplastic anemia. TCRdb ran MiXCR on the reads and lists one entry per CDR3 protein. Counted here are about 400,000 distinct CDR3 sequences, 65% to 75% occurring once; the ten biggest clones make up more than 3.5%. Sample: sorted CD4+, CD8+, or CD8+CD57+ T cells (not recorded which) from PBMCs. The receptors come from a human donor in good health, serving as a control. The CDR3 runs from the conserved cysteine through the conserved F or W. The order of the fields is D gene, V gene, J gene, clone size, CDR3 DNA, CDR3 protein. D genes are given only for firm matches. Some rows have no size entry. The others give once, few or many, or a class for an expanded clone.

>.|TRBV7-4|TRBJ2-3|.
TGTGCCAGCACCTATACCGGGCCAGGCCACCTAACCTGGTTT
CASTYTGPGHLTWF
>.|TRBV7-6|TRBJ2-7|.
.
CASSFHTDTQYFDF
>.|TRBV10-3|TRBJ1-1|many
TGTGCCATGCGGGGGGGCAACACTGAAGCTTTCTTT
CAMRGGNTEAFF
>.|TRBV11-2|TRBJ1-1|many
TGTGCCAGCAGCGATCGGGTCACTGAAGCTTTCTTT
CASSDRVTEAFF
>.|TRBV20-1|TRBJ1-2|.
TGCAGTGCTACAAGGGGGACGGCCTGTGGCTACACCTTC
CSATRGTACGYTF
>.|TRBV15|TRBJ1-2|.
TGTGCCACCAGCAGAGAAGGGAGGCAGGGCGATGGCTACACCTTC
CATSREGRQGDGYTF
>.|TRBV20-1|TRBJ2-5|many
TGCAGTGCTACCGTGCCAGAGACCCAGTACTTC
CSATVPETQYF
>.|TRBV7-3|TRBJ2-1|.
TGCGCCAGCAGCCAAAAAGACCCAGGGCCCCAGTTCTTC
CASSQKDPGPQFF
>TRBD2|TRBV7-2|TRBJ2-3|many
TGTGCCAGCAGCTTAGGAATAGCGGGGGGACGCACAGATACGCAGTATTTT
CASSLGIAGGRTDTQYF
>.|TRBV20-1|TRBJ1-5|.
TGCAGTGCCCCTAATCATCGAAACACTGATCAGCCCCAGCATTTT
CSAPNHRNTDQPQHF
>.|TRBV7-6|TRBJ1-1|.
TGTGCCAGCAGCTTCTCGGGGGAAGTACCGGAAGCCTTCTTT
CASSFSGEVPEAFF
>TRBD2|TRBV7-2|TRBJ2-1|.
TGTGCCAGTGCACTAGCGGGGGTATACAATGAGCAGTTCTTC
CASALAGVYNEQFF
>.|TRBV20-1|TRBJ2-7|.
TGCAGTGCTAGCGGACAGCTGGAGGAGCAGTACTTC
CSASGQLEEQYF
>.|TRBV5-6|TRBJ2-5|many
TGTGCCAGCAGCTTGTGGGGGATACAGGAGACCCAGTACTTC
CASSLWGIQETQYF
>TRBD2|TRBV11-2|TRBJ2-1|.
TGTGCCAGCAGCCCCCAAGCGGGAATCTACAATGAGCAGTTCTTC
CASSPQAGIYNEQFF
>TRBD1|TRBV6-1|TRBJ2-7|.
TGTGCCATCACGGACCCACCCGGGACAGGGAAAGGCTACGAGCAGTACTTC
CAITDPPGTGKGYEQYF
>.|TRBV10-3|TRBJ1-5|.
TGTGCCACTACTGATTACGGAAATAGCAATCAGTCCCAGCTCTTT
CATTDYGNSNQSQLF
>.|TRBV7-2|TRBJ2-7|.
TGTGCCAGCAGCGTAGCTGTGACTGTCCTAGACGAGCAGTACTTC
CASSVAVTVLDEQYF
>TRBD1|TRBV30|TRBJ2-1|.
TGTGCCTGGAGTGTCGACAGGGAAGACTACAATGAGCAGTTCTTC
CAWSVDREDYNEQFF
>.|TRBV20-1|TRBJ2-3|.
TGCAGTGCTAGAGGGGACACGTACACAGATACGCAGTATTTT
CSARGDTYTDTQYF
>.|TRBV5-5|TRBJ1-6|.
TGTGCCAGCAGCTTAGGACTAGTCTTTGCCCTCCACTTT
CASSLGLVFALHF
>.|TRBV20-1|TRBJ1-1|.
TGCAGTGCTAGACTGGACATGAACTCTGAAGCTTTCTTT
CSARLDMNSEAFF
>.|TRBV5-4|TRBJ2-7|.
TGTGCCAGCAGCTTGGGGGGGGGGGCTAACCCCTACGAGCAGTACTTC
CASSLGGGANPYEQYF
>.|TRBV5-6|TRBJ1-2|.
TGTGCCAGCAGCCAAGAGCTCGGCTACACCTTC
CASSQELGYTF
>.|TRBV12-3/TRBV12-4|TRBJ2-5|many
TGTGCCAGCAACTTCAGGCGAGGGCAAGAGACCCAGTACTTC
CASNFRRGQETQYF
>TRBD2|TRBV6-1|TRBJ2-7|few
TGTGCCAGCAGCGAAAGCGGGGGGGCCTCCTACGAGCAGTACTTC
CASSESGGASYEQYF
>.|TRBV6-4|TRBJ1-4|many
TGTGCCAGCAGTCCAAATTTCGGACTCTCACCGGCAACTAATGAAAAACTGTTTTTT
CASSPNFGLSPATNEKLFF
>TRBD1|TRBV7-2|TRBJ1-5|.
TGTGCCAGCAGCTTTAGACAGGGGAATCAGCCCCAGCATTTT
CASSFRQGNQPQHF
>TRBD2|TRBV7-3|TRBJ2-7|once
TGTGCCAGCAGCATGGGTAGTAGCGGGACTGGCCAGCAGTACTTC
CASSMGSSGTGQQYF
>.|TRBV7-6|TRBJ1-6|.
TGTGCCAGCAGCGAAGCGGGGGGGGATAATACCACCGGGCACTTT
CASSEAGGDNTTGHF
>TRBD2|TRBV6-6|TRBJ2-2|many
TGTGCCAGCAGGGGGGGGAGCACCGGGGAGCTGTTTTTT
CASRGGSTGELFF
>TRBD1|TRBV6-5|TRBJ1-2|many
TGTGCCAGCAGCCGGCGGACAGGCGATTATGGCTACACCTTC
CASSRRTGDYGYTF
>.|TRBV7-2|TRBJ2-1|once
.
CASSLPTSSTSGRFF
>.|TRBV19|TRBJ1-2|many
TGTGCCAGTATTCATCCCGGGGCCGCCTTTGGGGGCTACACCTTC
CASIHPGAAFGGYTF
>TRBD1|TRBV5-1|TRBJ2-7|.
TGTGCCAGCAGCGTCGCCGGGACAGGGGCGAACTACGAGCAGTACTTC
CASSVAGTGANYEQYF
>TRBD1|TRBV7-2|TRBJ1-3|.
TGTGCCAGCACCTTCGCCAGGGGGCCCTACGAGCAGTACACCATATATTTT
CASTFARGPYEQYTIYF
>TRBD2|TRBV20-1|TRBJ2-7|.
TGCAGTGCCACTAGCGGGGGAACCTACGAGCAGTACTTC
CSATSGGTYEQYF
>.|TRBV30|TRBJ1-1|.
TGTGCCTGGAGTGTATGGCAGAATTACATGAACACTGAAGCTTTCTTT
CAWSVWQNYMNTEAFF
>.|TRBV9|TRBJ2-3|.
TGTGCCAGCAGCGCCCGGGGGGCCCGTGATACGCAGTATTTT
CASSARGARDTQYF
>TRBD1|TRBV7-3|TRBJ1-2|once
TGTGCCAGCAGCTCCCGGACAGGGGCGAATGAGCAGTACACCTTC
CASSSRTGANEQYTF
>TRBD2|TRBV30|TRBJ2-1|few
TGTGCCTGGTCTCCCAAGCGGGATAATGAGCAGTTCTTC
CAWSPKRDNEQFF
>.|TRBV9|TRBJ1-1|many
TGTGCCAGCAGCGTAGATCTGAGGACGAACACTGAAGCTTTCTTT
CASSVDLRTNTEAFF
>.|TRBV20-1|TRBJ1-2|many
TGCAGTGCTGCCCCTGGACAGCTATATGGCTACACCTTC
CSAAPGQLYGYTF
>.|TRBV4-1|TRBJ1-1|.
TGCGCCAGCACCCCCAAGGGGCTGAACACTGAAGCTTTCTTT
CASTPKGLNTEAFF
>.|TRBV2|TRBJ2-1|few
TGTGCCAGCAGCGGACCGCGGGGTGAGCAGTTCTTC
CASSGPRGEQFF
>TRBD2|TRBV7-2|TRBJ2-2|.
TGTGCCAGCTGCTTATGGGCAGGCGGGGGGGGGCAGCACTTTTTT
CASCLWAGGGGQHFF
>.|TRBV29-1|TRBJ2-7|.
TGCAGCGTTGAAGATGCGGCTGGCAACGAGCAGTACTTC
CSVEDAAGNEQYF
>.|TRBV7-8|TRBJ1-1|.
TGCGCCAGCAGCCGGATCCGGCCGGAGATTTACGCTTTTTTT
CASSRIRPEIYAFF
>.|TRBV10-2|TRBJ1-1|.
TGCGCCAGCATTGTCGAGGTTAGGAGCACTGAAGCTTTCTTT
CASIVEVRSTEAFF
>.|TRBV7-8|TRBJ1-4|.
TGTGCCAGCATGGGGGGCACGATCCAAGAGACCCAGTTTTTT
CASMGGTIQETQFF
>TRBD1|TRBV11-2|TRBJ2-7|.
TGTGCCAGCAGCTTAGCCCCTCCCGGGACAGGGGGCATCTACGAGCAGTACTTC
CASSLAPPGTGGIYEQYF
>TRBD2|TRBV6-2/TRBV6-3|TRBJ2-3|many
TGTGCCAGCAGAGACCGGACTAGCGGCACAGATACGCAGTATTTT
CASRDRTSGTDTQYF
>TRBD1|TRBV2|TRBJ2-3|.
TGTACCAGAAGGACAGGCGGCACAGATACGCAGTATTTT
CTRRTGGTDTQYF